The 30 T cell receptor beta chains below were found in one sample sequenced in a study of spatial heterogeneity in lung cancer (dated by TCRdb to between 2017 and 2020). The time point label, read with the paper, signifies: sample taken at primary tumor resection. The library was made by 5' RACE. Sequencer: NextSeq 500. Clones were called with MiXCR by TCRdb after fastp trimmed the public reads at Q25, and only in-frame beta chains were retained. Every distinct CDR3 protein forms one entry, paired with its most common genes and DNA. For this sample there are 10,000 to 15,000 distinct CDR3 sequences; approximately 4% appear just once. In total, the top ten clones hold 40% to 55% of the sample. The sample in question was PBMCs, obtained at surgery. The receptors were gathered from a male donor with early-stage non-small cell lung cancer.

There are a few counts of this clonotype. The V gene is TRBV12-3 or TRBV12-4, the J gene TRBJ1-2; tentative D call: TRBD1 (6 bases). The CDR3 runs 13 residues. Deletions cut 7 bases from V and 4 bases from J, with 13 bases between. The CDR3 protein is CASNTQGTYGYTF. For the CDR3, the DNA is TGTGCCAGCAATACTCAGGGGACCTATGGCTACACCTTC.

This clonotype was picked up many times. The chain uses TRBV6-2 or TRBV6-3 and TRBJ2-3; 8 nucleotides align to TRBD1. Trimming took 6 bases from V and 0 from J; bases not matched to a gene: 8. Germline V gene sequence: CDR1 MNHEY, CDR2 SVGEGT. This CDR3 is built from 16 residues. CDR3 sequence: CASRPGQGRSTDTQYF. The CDR3 DNA follows: TGTGCCAGCAGGCCAGGACAGGGACGGAGCACAGATACGCAGTATTTT.

In its sample, this clonotype is medium-sized (0.01 to 0.1%). The chain recombines TRBV7-2 with TRBJ2-3; D assignment may be TRBD1 or TRBD2 (6 bases each). CDR1 and CDR2 (germline): SGHTA, FQGNSA. The V end lost 3 bases, the J end lost 2 bases, and 15 bases lay between the germline ends. The CDR3 runs to 16 residues. The CDR3 region has the DNA TGTGCCAGCAGCTTTATGGGGGGCTCGGTCACAGATACGCAGTATTTT. Translating gives CASSFMGGSVTDTQYF.

The chain couples TRBV7-9 to TRBJ2-1; D is ambiguous. The V end was cut by 3 bases, the J end by 6 bases, with 6 bases between. This CDR3 is 12 amino acids long. Germline CDR1 is SEHNR and CDR2 is FQNEAQ (reference sequence). The CDR3 sequence: CASSFGSNEQFF. CDR3 coding DNA: TGTGCCAGCAGCTTCGGGTCCAATGAGCAGTTCTTC.

This clonotype has a count of ten or more. CDR3 coding DNA: TGTGCCAGCAAGGGACTAGCGGGAGGGAATGAGCAGTTCTTC. Translation: CASKGLAGGNEQFF. The chain carries TRBV6-2 or TRBV6-3 and TRBJ2-1; 16 nucleotides match TRBD2. CDR1 MNHEY and CDR2 SVGEGT come from the germline V gene. The CDR3 length is 14 residues. Unmatched junction bases numbered 1, after V lost 7 bases and J lost 7 bases.

There are many counts of this clonotype. This rearrangement joins TRBV5-1 to TRBJ2-1; D perhaps matches TRBD2 (6 bases). Deletions cut 4 bases from V and 4 bases from J, with 18 bases between. Germline values: CDR1 SGHRS, CDR2 YFSETQ. CDR3 length: 16 amino acids. The CDR3 nucleotides are TGCGCCAGCAGCCTCGACCCGGGACTCCGATACAATGAGCAGTTCTTC. Translated, it gives CASSLDPGLRYNEQFF.

This clonotype was detected only a few times. The chain is built from TRBV5-6 and TRBJ1-1; no firm D call. Germline-derived CDR1 and CDR2 are SGHDT and YYEEEE. V was pared by 1 base and J by 6 bases, with 13 bases between. CDR3 length: 14 amino acids. CDR3 in amino acids: CASSLPHPGAEAFF. The CDR3 DNA sequence: TGTGCCAGCAGCTTGCCGCACCCGGGCGCTGAAGCTTTCTTT.

This clonotype came up many times. The chain links TRBV6-2 or TRBV6-3 to TRBJ1-5; tentative D call: TRBD1 (5 bases). The CDR3 consists of 14 residues. Trimming took 7 bases from V and 0 from J, leaving 10 bases between them. The germline gives CDR1 MNHEY, CDR2 SVGEGT. Here the CDR3 DNA reads TGTGCCAGCACCGGGACGTTTAGCAATCAGCCCCAGCATTTT. This sequence encodes CASTGTFSNQPQHF.

This chain uses TRBV9 with TRBJ2-5; 9 nucleotides line up with TRBD2. Germline CDR1 is SGDLS and CDR2 is YYNGEE. V gave up 0 bases and J gave up 5 bases; unmatched junction bases: 8. The CDR3 extends over 16 amino acids. The CDR3 DNA sequence: TGTGCCAGCAGCGTAGGGGCGGGAGGGGGTACGGAGACCCAGTACTTC. Amino acid sequence: CASSVGAGGGTETQYF. Full variable domain (rest looked up from reference TRBV9 and TRBJ2-5): DSGVTQTPKHLITATGQRVTLRCSPRSGDLSVYWYQQSLDQGLQFLIQYYNGEERAKGNILERFSAQQFPDLHSELNLSSLELGDSALYFCASSVGAGGGTETQYFGPGTRLLVL.

This clonotype was detected ten times or more. The V and J genes are TRBV28 and TRBJ2-3, with TRBD2 matching 10 bases. The ends lost 10 bases at V and 4 bases at J; junction bases unmatched: 5. Germline CDR1 and CDR2: MDHEN and SYDVKM. CDR3 size: 13 residues. CDR3 amino acids: CAIPGLAPDTQYF. DNA of the CDR3: TGTGCCATCCCGGGACTAGCGCCAGATACGCAGTATTTT.

This clonotype occurred many times. The chain joins TRBV28 to TRBJ2-7, with D unresolved. The V gene lost 8 bases and the J gene lost 3 bases, with 14 bases spanning the gap. Per germline, CDR1 MDHEN and CDR2 SYDVKM. The CDR3 loop spans 13 amino acids. CDR3 in DNA: TGTGCCAGCTCGCCCATCCTCAACTACGAGCAGTACTTC. Its translation is CASSPILNYEQYF. Variable domain in full (rest from reference TRBV28 and TRBJ2-7): DVKVTQSSRYLVKRTGEKVFLECVQDMDHENMFWYRQDPGLGLRLIYFSYDVKMKEKGDIPEGYSVSREKKERFSLILESASTNQTSMYLCASSPILNYEQYFGPGTRLTVT.

This clonotype was observed at least ten times. V usage is TRBV4-1 and J usage is TRBJ1-4; possible D gene TRBD1, 5 bases. The CDR3 is 15 amino acids. The germline CDR1 and CDR2 sequences are MGHRA and YSYEKL. The V end was cut by 0 bases, the J end by 5 bases, with 10 bases between. The CDR3 DNA is TGCGCCAGCAGCCAAGATGGACACCGCAATGAAAAACTGTTTTTT. This translates into CASSQDGHRNEKLFF.

This clonotype was recorded at least ten times. The chain uses TRBV6-2 or TRBV6-3 and TRBJ2-7; 11 positions match TRBD2. V shed 4 bases and J 3 bases; nucleotides not matched to a gene: 2. The CDR3 runs 14 residues. CDR1 is MNHEY and CDR2 is SVGEGT in the germline V gene. CDR3: CASSSLAGGYEQYF. The DNA of the CDR3 is TGTGCCAGCAGTTCGCTAGCGGGAGGCTACGAGCAGTACTTC.

This clonotype came up many times. The J gene is TRBJ2-5, the V gene TRBV5-1; D uncertain. Trimming took off 4 bases at V and 1 base at J, with 8 bases between the two ends. The CDR3 spans 13 residues. CDR1 is SGHRS, CDR2 YFSETQ, per germline. The CDR3 loop is CASSGHTQETQYF. CDR3 nucleotides: TGCGCCAGCAGCGGGCACACCCAAGAGACCCAGTACTTC.

In its sample, this clonotype was seen many times. The DNA of the CDR3 is TGCAGTGCCTCATGGACAGAGGGGAACAAAAACATTCAGTACTTC. This translates into CSASWTEGNKNIQYF. The chain joins TRBV20-1 to TRBJ2-4, with TRBD1 as a possible D gene (6 bases). V dropped 6 bases and J dropped 3 bases, with 18 bases sitting between them. The CDR3 is 15 residues long. The germline CDR1 and CDR2 sequences are DFQATT and SNEGSKA (reference sequence).

This clonotype was detected many times. The V and J genes are TRBV7-2 and TRBJ2-7, with a possible D match to TRBD1 (6 bases). The germline CDR1 and CDR2 sequences are SGHTA and FQGNSA. V gave up 5 bases and J gave up 3 bases, with 14 bases separating them. The CDR3 length is 14 residues. The CDR3 loop reads CASSPGHPGYEQYF. Written as DNA, the CDR3 is TGTGCCAGCAGCCCGGGACACCCGGGCTACGAGCAGTACTTC.

This clonotype was seen a handful of times. This rearrangement joins TRBV4-3 to TRBJ2-5; weak D call: TRBD2 (7 bases). The CDR3 sequence is 15 residues long. V was clipped by 6 bases and J by 2 bases, with 16 bases between them. CDR1 and CDR2 (germline): LGHNA, YSLEER. Written as DNA, the CDR3 is TGCGCCAGCAGGTTGGGGGCTAGCGGACAAGAGACCCAGTACTTC. Translating it yields CASRLGASGQETQYF.

This clonotype showed up many times. The rearrangement joins TRBV27 to TRBJ2-1; D is uncertain. The CDR3 length is 15 residues. Germline V lookup: CDR1 MNHEY, CDR2 SMNVEV (reference sequence). Trimming removed 3 bases from V and 0 bases from J, with 9 bases in between. Written as DNA, the CDR3 is TGTGCCAGCAGTTTTACGTTGAGCTCCTACAATGAGCAGTTCTTC. It translates to CASSFTLSSYNEQFF.

In its sample, this clonotype was seen many times. V usage is TRBV20-1 and J usage is TRBJ1-6; 7 bases match TRBD1. Germline CDR1 and CDR2: DFQATT and SNEGSKA (reference sequence). The CDR3 extends over 15 amino acids. V dropped 0 bases and J dropped 14; count of bases not matched to a gene: 13. The CDR3 loop is CSARDTGPEGAALHF. The CDR3 bases are TGCAGTGCTAGAGATACGGGCCCAGAGGGGGCGGCCCTCCACTTT.

This clonotype is medium-sized by share. This chain links TRBV25-1 with TRBJ2-5; D is unresolved. The germline V and J ends were trimmed by 2 bases and 5 bases, with 6 bases remaining between them. This CDR3 region has 12 residues. The germline CDR1 and CDR2 sequences are MGHDK and SYGVNS. The CDR3 is CASSEISETQYF. In DNA, the CDR3 is TGTGCCAGCAGTGAAATTTCGGAGACCCAGTACTTC.

This clonotype appeared many times. The chain carries TRBV5-1 and TRBJ1-1, with D maybe TRBD1 (6 bases). Germline assignment: CDR1 SGHRS and CDR2 YFSETQ. This CDR3 region has 15 residues. V gave up 0 bases and J gave up 2 bases, with 11 bases separating them. The CDR3 protein is CASSLDTGTNTEAFF. The CDR3 DNA reads as TGCGCCAGCAGCTTGGACACAGGGACAAACACTGAAGCTTTCTTT.

This clonotype has a count of ten or more. The chain links TRBV27 to TRBJ1-3; D is unclear. This CDR3 is built from 13 residues. V lost 5 bases to trimming and J lost 0 bases, with 5 bases between them. Germline CDR1 MNHEY, CDR2 SMNVEV (reference sequence). The CDR3 sequence: CASSAGSGNTIYF. CDR3 DNA: TGTGCCAGCAGTGCCGGCTCTGGAAACACCATATATTTT.

This clonotype was found many times. The V call is TRBV20-1, the J call TRBJ2-1; 7 bases are a match to TRBD2. Germline V CDR1 and CDR2: DFQATT, SNEGSKA (reference sequence). The CDR3 spans 15 residues. Trimming took 1 base from V and 1 from J; bases not matched to a gene: 4. The CDR3 DNA is TGCAGTGCTAGAGGGGGGGGAAGGTCCTACAATGAGCAGTTCTTC. It specifies CSARGGGRSYNEQFF.

This clonotype was found many times. The CDR3 protein is CASSFDQGYTEAFF. CDR3 coding DNA: TGTGCCAGCAGTTTTGATCAGGGCTACACTGAAGCTTTCTTT. The chain links TRBV12-3 or TRBV12-4 to TRBJ1-1, with D perhaps TRBD1 (5 bases). This CDR3 has 14 amino acids. The V and J ends lost 3 bases and 3 bases respectively, with 11 bases between them.

The chain is built from TRBV7-2 and TRBJ1-4, with D possibly matching TRBD1 (5 bases). The CDR3 spans 14 residues. V shed 3 bases and J shed 8 bases, with 13 bases lying between them. CDR1 is SGHTA, CDR2 FQGNSA, per germline. This CDR3 reads CASSFGGSREKLFF. CDR3 in DNA: TGTGCCAGCAGCTTCGGGGGTTCGAGGGAAAAACTGTTTTTT. The full variable domain, with the rest looked up from reference TRBV7-2 and TRBJ1-4, is GAGVSQSPSNKVTEKGKDVELRCDPISGHTALYWYRQSLGQGLEFLIYFQGNSAPDKSGLPSDRFSAERTGGSVSTLTIQRTQQEDSAVYLCASSFGGSREKLFFGSGTQLSVL.

In this sample, this clonotype turned up many times. This chain links TRBV6-1 with TRBJ1-1; D not certain. Germline V CDR1 and CDR2: MNHNS, SASEGT. V was pared by 5 bases and J by 0 bases, with 10 bases between. The CDR3 consists of 14 residues. The CDR3 loop reads CASSTESLNTEAFF. The CDR3 DNA reads as TGTGCCAGCAGTACAGAATCGCTGAACACTGAAGCTTTCTTT.

This clonotype was recorded many times. This chain links TRBV9 with TRBJ2-3, with 11 bases identical to TRBD2. The junction had 3 bases not matched to a gene; V was cut back by 3 bases and J by 3 bases. Germline-derived CDR1 and CDR2 are SGDLS and YYNGEE. This CDR3 region has 15 residues. DNA of the CDR3: TGTGCCAGCAGCGATACTAGCGGGAGAACAGATACGCAGTATTTT. This translates into CASSDTSGRTDTQYF.

At least ten counts were recorded for this clonotype. Here the CDR3 reads CASSPEDRYYEQYF. CDR3 bases: TGTGCCAGCTCACCCGAAGACAGGTACTACGAGCAGTACTTC. The chain uses TRBV18 and TRBJ2-7; D is possibly TRBD1 (6 bases). The germline V gene has CDR1 KGHSH and CDR2 LQKENI. The CDR3 extends over 14 amino acids. Trimming took off 3 bases at V and 3 bases at J, with 12 bases between the two ends.

In this sample, this clonotype turned up many times. The V gene is TRBV9, the J gene TRBJ2-7; D is possibly TRBD2 (6 bases). Trimming took 4 bases from V and 6 from J, leaving 20 bases between them. The CDR3 consists of 15 residues. The germline V gene has CDR1 SGDLS and CDR2 YYNGEE. CDR3 residues: CASSPRPGGDPEQYF. CDR3 DNA sequence: TGTGCCAGCAGCCCCCGCCCTGGCGGGGATCCCGAGCAGTACTTC.

This clonotype was seen repeatedly, ten times or more. The chain combines TRBV20-1 with TRBJ2-4; 11 bases line up with TRBD1. V lost 5 bases and J lost 3; bases outside the gene matches: 3. Germline lookup yields CDR1 DFQATT and CDR2 SNEGSKA (reference sequence). The length of the CDR3 is 14 residues. CDR3 in DNA: TGCAGTGCTTGGGACAGGGGGGACAAAAACATTCAGTACTTC. Translation: CSAWDRGDKNIQYF.